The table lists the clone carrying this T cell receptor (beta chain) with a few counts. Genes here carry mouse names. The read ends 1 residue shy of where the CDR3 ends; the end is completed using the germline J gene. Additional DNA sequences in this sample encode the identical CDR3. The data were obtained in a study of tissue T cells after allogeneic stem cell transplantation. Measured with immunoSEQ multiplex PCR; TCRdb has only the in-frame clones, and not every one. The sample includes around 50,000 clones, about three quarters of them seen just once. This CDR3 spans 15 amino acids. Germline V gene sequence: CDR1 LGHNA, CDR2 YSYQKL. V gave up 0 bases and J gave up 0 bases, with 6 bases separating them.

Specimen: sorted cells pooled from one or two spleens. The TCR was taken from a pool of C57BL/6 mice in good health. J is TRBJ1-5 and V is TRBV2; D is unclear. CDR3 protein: CASSQDPSNNQAPLF. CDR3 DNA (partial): TGTGCCAGCAGCCAAGATCCATCTAACAACCAGGCTCCGCTT.